This is a list of T cell receptor beta chains from one sample in a study of cytomegalovirus exposure and HLA in healthy donors. This table comes from immunoSEQ multiplex PCR, and its TCRdb copy is limited to in-frame clones, with some not included. The sample lists under 200,000 clones, around 79% seen once, with approximately 0.4% in the top ten. Sequencing input: PBMCs. Receptor source: a male donor in good health and CMV-seropositive. Each CDR3 is given with its conserved first and last residue. The D gene is left open where the match is weak. Part of the rows lack a size; the others show once, few, many or a class for expanded clones.

cdr3_aa,cdr3_nt,clone_size,j_call,v_call,d_call
CASRRQGASYGYTF,TGTGCCAGCAGACGACAGGGGGCATCTTATGGCTACACCTTC,.,TRBJ1-2,TRBV6-5,TRBD1
CASSEFAGGLYNEQFF,TGTGCCAGCAGTGAATTTGCAGGGGGCCTCTACAATGAGCAGTTCTTC,.,TRBJ2-1,TRBV6-1,TRBD1
CASSLGTGEPNTEAFF,TGCGCCAGCAGCTTAGGGACAGGGGAGCCGAACACTGAAGCTTTCTTT,.,TRBJ1-1,TRBV5-1,TRBD1
CASSFSGANYEQYF,TGTGCCAGCAGCTTTAGCGGGGCAAACTACGAGCAGTACTTC,.,TRBJ2-7,TRBV11-2,TRBD2
CASSLSGGSYEQYF,TGTGCCAGCAGCTTATCGGGGGGATCCTACGAGCAGTACTTC,once,TRBJ2-7,TRBV7-2,TRBD2
CASSQGLAGLEQYF,TGTGCCAGCAGTCAGGGACTAGCGGGACTCGAGCAGTACTTC,.,TRBJ2-7,TRBV6-6,TRBD2
CASSFTGELFF,TGTGCCAGCAGCTTTACTGGGGAGCTGTTTTTT,.,TRBJ2-2,TRBV7-2,.
CASSYTGQVGDGYTF,TGTGCCAGCAGCTATACTGGACAGGTCGGAGATGGCTACACCTTC,.,TRBJ1-2,TRBV7-9,TRBD1
CSSSGREGWFGEQFF,TGTTCCAGCAGTGGGCGCGAGGGTTGGTTCGGGGAGCAGTTCTTC,once,TRBJ2-1,TRBV7-9,.
CASSPRSNQETQYF,TGTGCCAGCAGCCCTCGGTCAAACCAAGAGACCCAGTACTTC,.,TRBJ2-5,TRBV7-6,.
CASSLFTDSYYEQYF,TGCGCCAGCAGCCTCTTCACAGACAGTTACTACGAGCAGTACTTC,.,TRBJ2-7,TRBV5-1,.
CASTLVLGVGYEQYF,TGTGCCAGCACTCTTGTTCTGGGAGTGGGCTACGAGCAGTACTTC,.,TRBJ2-7,TRBV28,.
CASRRDFNQPQHF,TGTGCCAGCCGGCGGGACTTCAATCAGCCCCAGCATTTT,few,TRBJ1-5,TRBV6-1,.
CSVELEGVGTDTQYF,TGCAGCGTTGAATTGGAGGGCGTGGGCACAGATACGCAGTATTTT,.,TRBJ2-3,TRBV29-1,.
CASSAPGTKSQPQHF,TGTGCCAGCAGCGCCCCGGGGACTAAAAGTCAGCCCCAGCATTTT,.,TRBJ1-5,TRBV7-3,.
CASSSGGDGNTIYF,TGTGCCAGCAGCTCGGGAGGGGACGGAAACACCATATATTTT,.,TRBJ1-3,TRBV5-4,.
CASSLIAGQSSGNTIYF,TGTGCCAGTAGTCTAATCGCGGGACAGAGCTCTGGAAACACCATATATTTT,.,TRBJ1-3,TRBV19,TRBD1
CASGTGEGWNTEAFF,TGTGCCAGCGGAACCGGGGAGGGTTGGAACACTGAAGCTTTCTTT,.,TRBJ1-1,TRBV6-5,.
CASSRGLALVNEQFF,TGTGCCAGCAGCCGGGGACTAGCCCTCGTCAATGAGCAGTTCTTC,.,TRBJ2-1,TRBV6-5,TRBD2
CASSSTTSGSLEFF,TGTGCCAGCAGTTCCACGACTAGCGGGAGTTTGGAGTTCTTC,few,TRBJ2-1,TRBV6-5,TRBD2
CASSLTPVNEQFF,TGTGCCAGCAGCTTAACGCCAGTAAATGAGCAGTTCTTC,.,TRBJ2-1,TRBV7-3,.
CASSSVKTGPFDSYEQYF,TGTGCCAGCAGCTCCGTGAAGACAGGGCCTTTTGATAGCTACGAGCAGTACTTC,.,TRBJ2-7,TRBV7-9,TRBD1
CASSGTGDYGYTF,TGTGCCAGCAGTGGGACAGGAGACTATGGCTACACCTTC,.,TRBJ1-2,TRBV6-4,TRBD1
CASSLAGGASTDTQYF,TGCGCCAGCAGCTTGGCGGGGGGGGCTTCAACAGATACGCAGTATTTT,once,TRBJ2-3,TRBV5-1,TRBD2
CASSLGDPRTDTQYF,TGTGCCAGCAGCTTGGGAGATCCCCGCACAGATACGCAGTATTTT,.,TRBJ2-3,TRBV7-2,.
CASSGTSGYQETQYF,TGTGCCAGCAGTGGGACTAGCGGTTACCAAGAGACCCAGTACTTC,once,TRBJ2-5,TRBV2,TRBD2
CAIPISGNSYEQYF,TGTGCCATCCCTATTAGCGGGAACTCCTACGAGCAGTACTTC,.,TRBJ2-7,TRBV2,TRBD2
CASSFDSINYGYTF,TGTGCCAGCAGTTTTGACAGCATTAACTATGGCTACACCTTC,once,TRBJ1-2,TRBV27,.
CASSVGVTNEKLFF,TGTGCCAGCAGCGTCGGAGTAACTAATGAAAAACTGTTTTTT,.,TRBJ1-4,TRBV9,.
CASLSGRAADTQYF,TGTGCCAGCCTTAGCGGGAGAGCAGCAGATACGCAGTATTTT,.,TRBJ2-3,TRBV2,TRBD2
CASSQGAPAAVNEQFF,TGTGCCAGCAGCCAAGGGGCCCCAGCGGCGGTCAATGAGCAGTTCTTC,.,TRBJ2-1,TRBV4-2,.
CASSFVLAGPPYEQYF,TGTGCCAGCAGCTTTGTACTAGCGGGGCCACCGTACGAGCAGTACTTC,.,TRBJ2-7,TRBV5-5,TRBD2
CAITGGRDRGSYEQYF,TGTGCCATCACTGGGGGTCGGGACAGGGGATCCTACGAGCAGTACTTC,.,TRBJ2-7,TRBV10-3,TRBD1
CASRRAGTGSQYF,TGTGCCAGCAGACGAGCGGGGACAGGTTCGCAGTATTTT,few,TRBJ2-3,TRBV5-4,.
CASSFQRGGRKTDTQYF,TGTGCCAGCAGCTTCCAAAGGGGGGGACGTAAGACAGATACGCAGTATTTT,.,TRBJ2-3,TRBV11-2,.
CASSRGGGHRLPQYF,TGTGCCAGCAGTAGGGGCGGGGGCCATAGGTTGCCCCAGTACTTC,.,TRBJ2-5,TRBV2,.
CASSVAFRGDVGYTF,TGTGCCAGCAGCGTAGCTTTCAGGGGCGACGTTGGCTACACCTTC,few,TRBJ1-2,TRBV9,.
CASSSQGVNEKLFF,TGTGCCAGCAGTTCACAGGGTGTCAATGAAAAACTGTTTTTT,.,TRBJ1-4,TRBV6-5,.
CATSRTLGLGKNIQYF,TGTGCCACCAGCAGAACCCTGGGACTAGGGAAAAACATTCAGTACTTC,few,TRBJ2-4,TRBV15,TRBD2
CASSGLAAQETQYF,TGCGCCAGCAGTGGACTAGCGGCTCAAGAGACCCAGTACTTC,.,TRBJ2-5,TRBV5-1,TRBD2
CASSQDEGREPDTQYF,TGCGCCAGCAGCCAAGATGAGGGGCGGGAGCCAGATACGCAGTATTTT,.,TRBJ2-3,TRBV4-1,TRBD2
CASSQGEGRTSGRIFNEQFF,TGCGCCAGCAGCCAAGGGGAGGGTCGGACTAGCGGGAGGATATTCAATGAGCAGTTCTTC,once,TRBJ2-1,TRBV4-1,TRBD2